The T cell receptor (beta chain) under discussion was sequenced for a study of shared clonotypes between healthy human individuals. Overall study findings and caveats: Investigators collected only blood, and repertoires in tissues likely differ. Naive CD4 clonotype sharing across several donors was approximately 5%.

Data came from immunoSEQ multiplex PCR; TCRdb stores just in-frame clones and leaves some out. The table has 2 million to 2.5 million clones, 85% to 95% seen once. Note on this clone: The antigen is unknown.

Trimming stripped 4 bases from V and 5 bases from J, with 11 bases between. Looked up from germline, CDR1 is LNHDA and CDR2 is SQIVND (reference sequence). The CDR3 is made up of 14 amino acids. A CD45RA+ naive subset and a CD45RA-negative memory subset were split from CD4+ cells. The clonotype originates from a man in his late teens or twenties in good health. Some clones in this sample may be carry-over from other donors' samples. Sequenced input: naive CD4+ T cells from PBMCs. Subset: CD45RA+ positively selected. This chain uses TRBV19 with TRBJ1-4; tentatively, D is TRBD1 (5 bases). The CDR3 sequence: CASSTQGVNEKLFF. The CDR3 nucleotides read TGTGCCAGTAGTACCCAGGGTGTCAATGAAAAACTGTTTTTT.